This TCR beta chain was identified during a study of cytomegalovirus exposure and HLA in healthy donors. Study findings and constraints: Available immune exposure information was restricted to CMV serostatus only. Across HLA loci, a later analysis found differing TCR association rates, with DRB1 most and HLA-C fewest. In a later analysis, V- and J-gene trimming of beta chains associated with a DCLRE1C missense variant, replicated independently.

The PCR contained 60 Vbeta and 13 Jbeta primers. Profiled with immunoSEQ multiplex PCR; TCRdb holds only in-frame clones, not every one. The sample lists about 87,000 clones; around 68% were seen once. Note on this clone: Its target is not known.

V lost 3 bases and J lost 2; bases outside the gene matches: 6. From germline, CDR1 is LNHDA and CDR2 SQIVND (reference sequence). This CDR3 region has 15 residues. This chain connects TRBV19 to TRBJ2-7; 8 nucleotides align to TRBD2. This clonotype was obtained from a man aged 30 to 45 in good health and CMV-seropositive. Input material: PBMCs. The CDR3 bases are TGTGCCAGTAGTATTTCCGGGAGGGCACCCTACGAGCAGTACTTC. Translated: CASSISGRAPYEQYF.